This T cell receptor (beta chain) was sequenced during a study of CXCR3 chemokines and chemotherapy response in bladder cancer. MiXCR was run by TCRdb on the PCR reads, yielding one entry per CDR3 protein. This repertoire shows fewer than 5,500 distinct CDR3 sequences, 13% to 15% found once; its top ten account for about 9.9%. The V and J ends lost 2 bases and 8 bases, in that order; junction bases with no gene match: 17. The CDR3 is 18 amino acids. CDR1 is SGHRS, CDR2 YFSETQ, per germline. This clonotype originated in a human donor with bladder cancer that responded to neoadjuvant chemotherapy. This sample was obtained from a patient whose treatment included neoadjuvant chemotherapy. This chain joins TRBV5-1 and TRBJ2-1; TRBD2 matches 9 bases. CDR3 in DNA: TGCGCCAGCAGCTTTAGGAACGAGGCGGGAGGGCCACGCGATGAGCAGTTCTTC. This codes for CASSFRNEAGGPRDEQFF.